Described below is a single T cell receptor beta chain sequence and its context. This sample was included in a study of blood T cell repertoires in COVID-19. Looking at the study overall: Some COVID-19 samples were acute and others convalescent; all came from the United States, Italy and Spain. PBMCs, B-cell-depleted T cells, or T cells provided the cDNA or gDNA that made up the material.

Measured with immunoSEQ multiplex PCR; TCRdb has only the in-frame clones, and not every one. The table includes roughly 230,000 clones, roughly 84% detected once. V was shortened by 8 bases and J by 1 base, with 17 bases between the two germline ends. The CDR3 has 15 residues. Per germline, CDR1 MNHEY and CDR2 SVGAGI. Each participant's cohort was designated according to participant-reported clinical history. Resolution of symptoms, clearance, or two negative PCRs was present in recovered Cohort 3 donors. The chain recombines TRBV6-5 with TRBJ1-1, with D maybe TRBD1 (6 bases). Material for sequencing was PBMCs or T cells enriched from blood (not recorded which). This TCR came from a man between 50 and 59 years old who had recovered from COVID-19. The CDR3 DNA is TGTGCCAGCCCCCCGGGAACAGGGAAGAACACTGAAGCTTTCTTT. It encodes CASPPGTGKNTEAFF.